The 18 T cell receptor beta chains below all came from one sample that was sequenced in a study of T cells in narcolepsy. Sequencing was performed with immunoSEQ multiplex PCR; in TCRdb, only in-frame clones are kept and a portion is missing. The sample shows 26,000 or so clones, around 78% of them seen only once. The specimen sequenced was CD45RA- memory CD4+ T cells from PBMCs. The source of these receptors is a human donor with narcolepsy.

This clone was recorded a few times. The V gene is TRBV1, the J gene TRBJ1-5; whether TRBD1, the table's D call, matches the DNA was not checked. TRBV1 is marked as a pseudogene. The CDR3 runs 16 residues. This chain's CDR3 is CTSSHPRWQPNQPQHF. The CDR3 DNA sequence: TGCACCAGCAGCCACCCCAGGTGGCAGCCTAATCAGCCCCAGCATTTT.

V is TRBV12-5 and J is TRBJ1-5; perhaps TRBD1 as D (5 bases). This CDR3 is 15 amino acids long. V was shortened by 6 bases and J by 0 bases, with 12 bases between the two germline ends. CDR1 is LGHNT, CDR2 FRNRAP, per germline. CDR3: CASGTLGVSNQPQHF. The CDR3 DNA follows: TGTGCTAGTGGCACTCTGGGGGTTAGCAATCAGCCCCAGCATTTT.

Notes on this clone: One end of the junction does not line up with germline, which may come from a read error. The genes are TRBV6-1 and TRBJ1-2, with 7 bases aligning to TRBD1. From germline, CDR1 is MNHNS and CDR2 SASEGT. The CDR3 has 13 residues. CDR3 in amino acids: CAGSEAQGNGYTF. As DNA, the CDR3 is TGTGCCGGCAGTGAGGCACAGGGGAACGGCTACACCTTC.

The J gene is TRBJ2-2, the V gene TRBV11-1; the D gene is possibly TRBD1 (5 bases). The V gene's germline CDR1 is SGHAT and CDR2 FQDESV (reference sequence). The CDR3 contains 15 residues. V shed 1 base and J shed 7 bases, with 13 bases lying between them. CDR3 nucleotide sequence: TGTGCCAGCAGCTTAGGACAGTCAGAGAGCGGGGAGCTGTTTTTT. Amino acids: CASSLGQSESGELFF.

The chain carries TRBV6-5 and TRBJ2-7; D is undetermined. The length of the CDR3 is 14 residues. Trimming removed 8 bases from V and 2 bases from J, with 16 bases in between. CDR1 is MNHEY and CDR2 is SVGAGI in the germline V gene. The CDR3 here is CASGSPTLTYEQYF. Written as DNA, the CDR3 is TGTGCCAGCGGGTCCCCTACACTAACCTACGAGCAGTACTTC.

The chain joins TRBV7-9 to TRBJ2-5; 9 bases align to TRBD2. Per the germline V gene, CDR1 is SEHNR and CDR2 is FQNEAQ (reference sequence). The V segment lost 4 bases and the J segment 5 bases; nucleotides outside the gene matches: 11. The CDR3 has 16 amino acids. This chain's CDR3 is CASSSRGGPLSETQYF. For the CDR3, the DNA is TGTGCCAGCAGCTCGCGGGGGGGCCCCCTTTCGGAGACCCAGTACTTC.

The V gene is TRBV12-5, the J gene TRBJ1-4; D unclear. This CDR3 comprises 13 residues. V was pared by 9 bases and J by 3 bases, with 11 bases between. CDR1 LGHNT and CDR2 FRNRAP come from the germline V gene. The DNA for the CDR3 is TGTGCTAGCCAGGTGAACCCTAATGAAAAACTGTTTTTT. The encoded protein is CASQVNPNEKLFF. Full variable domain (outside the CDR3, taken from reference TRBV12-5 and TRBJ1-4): DARVTQTPRHKVTEMGQEVTMRCQPILGHNTVFWYRQTMMQGLELLAYFRNRAPLDDSGMPKDRFSAEMPDATLATLKIQPSEPRDSAVYFCASQVNPNEKLFFGSGTQLSVL.

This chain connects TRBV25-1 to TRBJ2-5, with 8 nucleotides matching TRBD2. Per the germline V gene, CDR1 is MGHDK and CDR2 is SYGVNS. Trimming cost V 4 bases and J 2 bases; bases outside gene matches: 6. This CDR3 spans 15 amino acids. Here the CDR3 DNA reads TGTGCCAGCAGTGTCGGGCGGGGGGTTCAAGAGACCCAGTACTTC. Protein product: CASSVGRGVQETQYF.

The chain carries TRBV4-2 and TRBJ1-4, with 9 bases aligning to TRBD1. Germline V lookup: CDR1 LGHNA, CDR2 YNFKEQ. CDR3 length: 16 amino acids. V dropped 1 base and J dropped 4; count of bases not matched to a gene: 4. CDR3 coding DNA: TGTGCCAGCAGCCAAGCGCCGGGACAGGGTAATGAAAAACTGTTTTTT. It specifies CASSQAPGQGNEKLFF.

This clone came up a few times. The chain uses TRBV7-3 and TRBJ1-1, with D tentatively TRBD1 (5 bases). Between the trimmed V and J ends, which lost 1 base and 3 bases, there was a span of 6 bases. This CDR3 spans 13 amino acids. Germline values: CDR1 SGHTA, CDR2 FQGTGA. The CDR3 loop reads CASSLIRDTEAFF. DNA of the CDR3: TGTGCCAGCAGCTTAATCAGGGACACTGAAGCTTTCTTT.

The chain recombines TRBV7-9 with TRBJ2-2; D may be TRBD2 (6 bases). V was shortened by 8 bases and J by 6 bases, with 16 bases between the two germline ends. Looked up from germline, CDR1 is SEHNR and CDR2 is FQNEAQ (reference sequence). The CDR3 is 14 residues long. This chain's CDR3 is CASQQGGASGELFF. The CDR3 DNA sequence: TGTGCCAGCCAGCAGGGAGGCGCGTCCGGGGAGCTGTTTTTT.

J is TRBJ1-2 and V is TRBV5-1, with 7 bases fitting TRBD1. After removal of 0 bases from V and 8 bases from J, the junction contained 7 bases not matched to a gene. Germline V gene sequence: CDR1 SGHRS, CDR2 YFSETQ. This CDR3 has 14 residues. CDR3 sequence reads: CASSLEVGGGGYTF. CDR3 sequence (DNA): TGCGCCAGCAGCTTGGAAGTAGGGGGCGGGGGCTACACCTTC.

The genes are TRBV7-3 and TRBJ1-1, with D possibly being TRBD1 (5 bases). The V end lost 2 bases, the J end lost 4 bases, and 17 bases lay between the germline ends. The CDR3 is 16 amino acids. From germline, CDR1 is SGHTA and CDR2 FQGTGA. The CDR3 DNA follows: TGTGCCAGCAGCTTATTTCCAGGGCTCAGCGGCACTGAAGCTTTCTTT. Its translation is CASSLFPGLSGTEAFF.

The CDR3 region is CASSFLRGLFYNEQFF. CDR3 nucleotide sequence: TGTGCCAGCAGCTTCCTCAGGGGGTTATTCTACAATGAGCAGTTCTTC. J is TRBJ2-1 and V is TRBV7-8, with TRBD1 matching over 7 bases. Germline-derived CDR1 and CDR2 are SGHVS and FQNEAQ. V gave up 3 bases and J gave up 3 bases; unmatched junction bases: 8. CDR3 size: 16 residues.

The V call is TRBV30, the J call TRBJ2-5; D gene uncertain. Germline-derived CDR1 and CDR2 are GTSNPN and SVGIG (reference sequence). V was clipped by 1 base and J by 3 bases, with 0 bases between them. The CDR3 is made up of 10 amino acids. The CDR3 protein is CAWSEETQYF. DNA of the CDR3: TGTGCCTGGAGTGAAGAGACCCAGTACTTC. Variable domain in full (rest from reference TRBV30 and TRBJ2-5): SQTIHQWPATLVQPVGSPLSLECTVEGTSNPNLYWYRQAAGRGLQLLFYSVGIGQISSEVPQNLSASRPQDRQFILSSKKLLLSDSGFYLCAWSEETQYFGPGTRLLVL.

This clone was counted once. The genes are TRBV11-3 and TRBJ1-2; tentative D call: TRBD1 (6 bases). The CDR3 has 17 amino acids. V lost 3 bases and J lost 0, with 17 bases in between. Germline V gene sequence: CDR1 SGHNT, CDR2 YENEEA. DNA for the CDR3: TGTGCCAGCAGCTTGGCACAGGGCTATTCAGCTAACTATGGCTACACCTTC. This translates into CASSLAQGYSANYGYTF.

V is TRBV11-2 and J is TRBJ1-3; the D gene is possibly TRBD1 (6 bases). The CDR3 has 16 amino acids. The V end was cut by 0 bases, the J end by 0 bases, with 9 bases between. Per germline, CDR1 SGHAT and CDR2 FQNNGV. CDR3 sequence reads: CASSLDRGVSGNTIYF. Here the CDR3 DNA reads TGTGCCAGCAGCTTAGACAGGGGCGTCTCTGGAAACACCATATATTTT.

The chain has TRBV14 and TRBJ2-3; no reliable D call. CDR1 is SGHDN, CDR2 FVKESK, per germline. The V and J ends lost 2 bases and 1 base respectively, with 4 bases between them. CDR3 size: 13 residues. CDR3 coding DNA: TGTGCCAGCAGCCAACGGGGCACAGATACGCAGTATTTT. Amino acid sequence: CASSQRGTDTQYF.